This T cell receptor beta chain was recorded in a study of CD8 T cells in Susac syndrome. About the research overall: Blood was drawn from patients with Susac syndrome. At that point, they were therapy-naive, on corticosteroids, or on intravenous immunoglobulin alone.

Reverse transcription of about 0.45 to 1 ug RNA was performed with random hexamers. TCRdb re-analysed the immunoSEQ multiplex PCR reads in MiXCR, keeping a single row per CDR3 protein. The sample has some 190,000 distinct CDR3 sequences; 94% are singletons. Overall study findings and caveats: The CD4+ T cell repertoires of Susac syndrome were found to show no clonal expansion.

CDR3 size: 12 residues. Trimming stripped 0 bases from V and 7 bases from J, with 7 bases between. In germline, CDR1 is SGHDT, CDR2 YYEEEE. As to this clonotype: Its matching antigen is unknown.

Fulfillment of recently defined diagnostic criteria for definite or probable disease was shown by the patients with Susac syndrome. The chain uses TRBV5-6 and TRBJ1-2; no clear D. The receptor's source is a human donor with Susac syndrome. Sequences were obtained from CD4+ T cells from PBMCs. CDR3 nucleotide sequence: TGTGCCAGCAGCTTGGAGGGCGTTGGCTACACCTTC. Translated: CASSLEGVGYTF.